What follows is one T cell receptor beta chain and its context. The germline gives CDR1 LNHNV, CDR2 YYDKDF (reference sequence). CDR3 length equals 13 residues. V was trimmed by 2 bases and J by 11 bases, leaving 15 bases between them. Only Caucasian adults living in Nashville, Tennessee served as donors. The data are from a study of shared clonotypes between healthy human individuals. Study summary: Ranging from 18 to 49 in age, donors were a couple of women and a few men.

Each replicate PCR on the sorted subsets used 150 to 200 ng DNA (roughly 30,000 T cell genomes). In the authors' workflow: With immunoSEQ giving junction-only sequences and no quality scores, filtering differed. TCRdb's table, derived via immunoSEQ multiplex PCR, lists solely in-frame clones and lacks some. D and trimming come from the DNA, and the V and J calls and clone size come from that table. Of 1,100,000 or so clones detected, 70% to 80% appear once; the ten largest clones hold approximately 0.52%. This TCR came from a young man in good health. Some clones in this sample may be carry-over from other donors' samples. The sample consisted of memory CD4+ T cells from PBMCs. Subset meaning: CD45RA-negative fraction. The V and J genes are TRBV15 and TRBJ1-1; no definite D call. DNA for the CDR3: TGTGCCACCAGCAGATCCGGAGCAGGCGGGGCTTTCTTT. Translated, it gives CATSRSGAGGAFF.